This TCR beta chain was sequenced in a study of T-cell memory formation after mild COVID-19. The germline V gene encodes CDR1 MGHRA and CDR2 YSYEKL. V shed 0 bases and J 2 bases; nucleotides not matched to a gene: 5. This CDR3 has 16 residues. Study results and caveats: The CD4+ clones that contracted clustered mainly within CM and EM, and the CD8+ clones concentrated in EMRA.

This clonotype was counted a few times. Its specificity is not known. TCRdb reanalysed the 5' RACE reads using MiXCR and keeps one entry per CDR3 protein. The sample has 300,000 to 350,000 distinct CDR3 sequences, roughly a fifth seen once. This receptor was identified in a man between 18 and 29 years old who had mild COVID-19 (a few samples of this study predate the infection). Cell type and time point are not known. The J gene is TRBJ1-2, the V gene TRBV4-1; 8 bases are a match to TRBD1. The material sequenced was PBMCs or a T cell subset sorted from them (not recorded which). The CDR3 DNA reads as TGCGCCAGCAGCCAAGATAGCACAGGGGGGAACTATGGCTACACCTTC. It translates to CASSQDSTGGNYGYTF.